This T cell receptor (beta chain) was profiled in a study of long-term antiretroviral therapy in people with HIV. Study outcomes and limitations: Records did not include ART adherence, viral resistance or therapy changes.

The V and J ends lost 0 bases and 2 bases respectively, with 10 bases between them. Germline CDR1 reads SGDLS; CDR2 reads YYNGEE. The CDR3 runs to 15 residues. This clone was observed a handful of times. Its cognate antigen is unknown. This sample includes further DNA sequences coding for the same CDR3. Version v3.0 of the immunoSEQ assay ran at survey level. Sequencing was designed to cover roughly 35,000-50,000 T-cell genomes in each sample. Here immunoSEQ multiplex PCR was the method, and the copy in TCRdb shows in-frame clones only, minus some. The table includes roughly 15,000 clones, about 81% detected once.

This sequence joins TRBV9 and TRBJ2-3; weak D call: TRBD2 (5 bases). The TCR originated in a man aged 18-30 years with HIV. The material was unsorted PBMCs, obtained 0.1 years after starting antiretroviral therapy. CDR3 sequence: CASSVAADSTDTQYF. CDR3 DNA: TGTGCCAGCAGCGTAGCAGCGGACTCCACAGATACGCAGTATTTT.